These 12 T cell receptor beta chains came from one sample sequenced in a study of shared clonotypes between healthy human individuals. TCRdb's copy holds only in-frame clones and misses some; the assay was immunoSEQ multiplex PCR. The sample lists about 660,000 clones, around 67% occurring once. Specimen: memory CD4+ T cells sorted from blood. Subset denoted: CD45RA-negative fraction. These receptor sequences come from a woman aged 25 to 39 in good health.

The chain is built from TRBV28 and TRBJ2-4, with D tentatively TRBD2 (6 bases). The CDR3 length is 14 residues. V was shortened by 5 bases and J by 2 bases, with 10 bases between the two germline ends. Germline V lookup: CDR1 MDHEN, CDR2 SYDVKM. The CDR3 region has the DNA TGTGCCAGCAGTATGGCGGGAACCAAAAACATTCAGTACTTC. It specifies CASSMAGTKNIQYF.

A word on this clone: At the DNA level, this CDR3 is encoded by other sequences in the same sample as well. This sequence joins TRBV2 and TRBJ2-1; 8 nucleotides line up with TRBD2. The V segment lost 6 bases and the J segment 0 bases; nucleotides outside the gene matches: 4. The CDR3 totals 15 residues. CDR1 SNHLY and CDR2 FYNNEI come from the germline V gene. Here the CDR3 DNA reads TGTGCCAGCAGACCCAGCGGGAGCTCCTACAATGAGCAGTTCTTC. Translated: CASRPSGSSYNEQFF.

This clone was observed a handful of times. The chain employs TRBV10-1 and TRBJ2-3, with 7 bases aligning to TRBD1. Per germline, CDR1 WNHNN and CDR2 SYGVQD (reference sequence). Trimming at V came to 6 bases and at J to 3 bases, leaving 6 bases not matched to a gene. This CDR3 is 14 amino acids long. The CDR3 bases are TGCGCCAGCAGCATGACAGGGAAGACAGATACGCAGTATTTT. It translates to CASSMTGKTDTQYF.

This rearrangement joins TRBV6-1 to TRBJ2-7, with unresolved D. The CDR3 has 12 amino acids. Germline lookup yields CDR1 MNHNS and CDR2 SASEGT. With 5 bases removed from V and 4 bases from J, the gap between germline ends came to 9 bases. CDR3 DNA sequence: TGTGCCAGCAGTCTGACAATTTACGAGCAGTACTTC. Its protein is CASSLTIYEQYF.

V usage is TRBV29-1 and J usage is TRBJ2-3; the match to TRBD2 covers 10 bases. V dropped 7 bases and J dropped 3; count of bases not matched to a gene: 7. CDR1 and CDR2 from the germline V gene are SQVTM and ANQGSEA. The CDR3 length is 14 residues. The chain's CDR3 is CSARLAGVTDTQYF. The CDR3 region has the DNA TGCAGCGCTAGACTAGCGGGTGTGACAGATACGCAGTATTTT.

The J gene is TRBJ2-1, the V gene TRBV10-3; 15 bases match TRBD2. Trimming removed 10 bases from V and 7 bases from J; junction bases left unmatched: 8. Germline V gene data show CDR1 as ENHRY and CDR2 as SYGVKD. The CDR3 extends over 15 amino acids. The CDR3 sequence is CATGTSGRFGNEQFF. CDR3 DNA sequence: TGTGCCACCGGGACTAGCGGGAGGTTTGGAAATGAGCAGTTCTTC.

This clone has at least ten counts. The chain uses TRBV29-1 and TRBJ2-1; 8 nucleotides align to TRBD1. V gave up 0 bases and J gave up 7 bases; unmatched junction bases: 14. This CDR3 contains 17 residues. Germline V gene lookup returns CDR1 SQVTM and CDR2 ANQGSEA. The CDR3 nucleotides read TGCAGCGTTGAAGATCCGTACAACAGGGGGTCCTTTAATGAGCAGTTCTTC. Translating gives CSVEDPYNRGSFNEQFF.

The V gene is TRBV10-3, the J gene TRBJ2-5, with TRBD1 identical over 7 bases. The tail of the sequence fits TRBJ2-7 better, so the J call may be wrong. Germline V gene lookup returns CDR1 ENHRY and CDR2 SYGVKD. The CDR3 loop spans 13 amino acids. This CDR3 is CAISRQGPYEQYF. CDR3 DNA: TGTGCCATCAGTAGACAGGGTCCCTACGAGCAGTACTTC.

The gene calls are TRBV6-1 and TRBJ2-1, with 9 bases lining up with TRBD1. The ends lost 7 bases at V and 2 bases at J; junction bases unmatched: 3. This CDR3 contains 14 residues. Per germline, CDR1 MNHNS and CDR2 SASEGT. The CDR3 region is CASTGQGPYNEQFF. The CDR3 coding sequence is TGTGCCAGCACGGGACAGGGTCCCTACAATGAGCAGTTCTTC.

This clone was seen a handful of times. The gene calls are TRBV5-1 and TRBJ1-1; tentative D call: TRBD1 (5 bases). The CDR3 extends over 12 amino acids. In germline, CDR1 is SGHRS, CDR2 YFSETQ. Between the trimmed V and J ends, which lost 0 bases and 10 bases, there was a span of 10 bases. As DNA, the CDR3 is TGCGCCAGCAGCTTGGCGGGACCAGGAGCTTTCTTT. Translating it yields CASSLAGPGAFF.

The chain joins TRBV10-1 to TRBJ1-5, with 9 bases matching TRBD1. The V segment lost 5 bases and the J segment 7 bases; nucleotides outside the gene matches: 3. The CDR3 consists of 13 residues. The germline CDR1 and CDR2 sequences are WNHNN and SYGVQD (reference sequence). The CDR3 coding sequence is TGCGCCAGCAGTCGGGACAGGGACCAGCCCCAGCATTTT. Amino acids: CASSRDRDQPQHF.

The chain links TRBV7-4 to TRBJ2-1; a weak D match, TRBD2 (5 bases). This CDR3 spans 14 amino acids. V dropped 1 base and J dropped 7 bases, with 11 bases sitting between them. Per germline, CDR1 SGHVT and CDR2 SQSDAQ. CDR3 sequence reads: CASSLGGLFNEQFF. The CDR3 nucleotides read TGTGCCAGCAGCTTAGGAGGACTCTTTAATGAGCAGTTCTTC.